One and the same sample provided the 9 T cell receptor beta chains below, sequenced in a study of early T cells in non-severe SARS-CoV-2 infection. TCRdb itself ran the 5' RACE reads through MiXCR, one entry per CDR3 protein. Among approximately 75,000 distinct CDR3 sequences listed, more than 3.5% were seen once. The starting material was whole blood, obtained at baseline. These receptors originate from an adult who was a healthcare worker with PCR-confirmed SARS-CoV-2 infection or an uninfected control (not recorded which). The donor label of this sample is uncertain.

CDR3 sequence reads: CASTNRGGSNQPQHF. The DNA of the CDR3 is TGTGCCAGCACCAACAGGGGGGGTAGCAATCAGCCCCAGCATTTT. The chain joins TRBV27 to TRBJ1-5, with TRBD1 identical over 8 bases. Trimming removed 7 bases from V and 0 bases from J; junction bases left unmatched: 5. CDR3 length equals 15 residues. CDR1 MNHEY and CDR2 SMNVEV come from the germline V gene (reference sequence).

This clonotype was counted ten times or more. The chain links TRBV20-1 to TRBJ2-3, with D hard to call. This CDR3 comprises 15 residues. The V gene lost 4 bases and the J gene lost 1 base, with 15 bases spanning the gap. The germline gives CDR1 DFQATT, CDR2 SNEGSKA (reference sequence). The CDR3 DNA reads TGCAGTGCTATCGATCGGTCCGCAGGCACAGATACGCAGTATTTT. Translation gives CSAIDRSAGTDTQYF.

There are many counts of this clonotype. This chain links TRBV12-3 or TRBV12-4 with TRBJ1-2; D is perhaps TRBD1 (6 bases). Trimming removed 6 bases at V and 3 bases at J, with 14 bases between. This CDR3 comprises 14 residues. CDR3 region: CASSPAGTHYGYTF. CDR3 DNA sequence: TGTGCCAGCAGCCCTGCCGGGACACACTATGGCTACACCTTC.

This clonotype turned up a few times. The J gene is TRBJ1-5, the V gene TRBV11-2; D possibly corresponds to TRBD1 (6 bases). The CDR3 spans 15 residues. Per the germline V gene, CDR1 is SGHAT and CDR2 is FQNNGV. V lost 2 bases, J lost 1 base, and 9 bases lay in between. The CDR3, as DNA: TGTGCCAGCAGCTTACTTGGACAGAGCAATCAGCCCCAGCATTTT. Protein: CASSLLGQSNQPQHF.

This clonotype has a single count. In DNA, the CDR3 is TGTGCCAGCAGCCCCGGACAGGGACATAATTCACCCCTCCACTTT. It yields the protein CASSPGQGHNSPLHF. The chain carries TRBV7-6 and TRBJ1-6, with 8 nucleotides matching TRBD1. This CDR3 is built from 15 residues. Germline values: CDR1 SGHVS, CDR2 FNYEAQ. Trimming took 5 bases from V and 5 from J; bases not matched to a gene: 5.

The CDR3 DNA reads as TGCAGTGCTAGATTCCGGTTCTATGGCTACACCTTC. This sequence encodes CSARFRFYGYTF. The chain joins TRBV20-1 to TRBJ1-2; D remains unclear. Germline-derived CDR1 and CDR2 are DFQATT and SNEGSKA (reference sequence). Trimming stripped 2 bases from V and 4 bases from J, with 8 bases between. The CDR3 runs to 12 residues.

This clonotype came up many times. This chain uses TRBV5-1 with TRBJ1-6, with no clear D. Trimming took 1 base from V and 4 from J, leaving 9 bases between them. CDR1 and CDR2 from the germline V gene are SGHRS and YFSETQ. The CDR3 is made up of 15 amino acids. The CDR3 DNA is TGCGCCAGCAGCTTGTCCCCGGAATATAATTCACCCCTCCACTTT. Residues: CASSLSPEYNSPLHF.

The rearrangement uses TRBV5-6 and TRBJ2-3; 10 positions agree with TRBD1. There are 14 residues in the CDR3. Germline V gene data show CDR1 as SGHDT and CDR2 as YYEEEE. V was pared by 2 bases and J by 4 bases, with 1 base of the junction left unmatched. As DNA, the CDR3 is TGTGCCAGCAGCTTCGGGACAGGGGCAGATACGCAGTATTTT. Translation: CASSFGTGADTQYF.

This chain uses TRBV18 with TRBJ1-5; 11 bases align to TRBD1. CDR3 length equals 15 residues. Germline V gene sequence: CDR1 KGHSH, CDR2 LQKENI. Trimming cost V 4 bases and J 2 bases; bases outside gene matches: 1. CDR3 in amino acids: CASSRGQGGNQPQHF. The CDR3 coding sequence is TGTGCCAGCTCACGGGGACAGGGGGGCAATCAGCCCCAGCATTTT.